This record covers a single T cell receptor beta chain. The antigen is not known. Each cell subset's genomic DNA was divided evenly among several immunoSEQ plates. Only in-frame clones appear in the TCRdb table, and some are missing; sequencing was by immunoSEQ multiplex PCR. The table includes approximately 2,000,000 clones, around 93% detected once. This sample stems from a study of shared clonotypes between healthy human individuals. Naive-designated CD8 cells lacked CD45RO, were positively enriched for CCR7, and omitted terminally differentiated effector memory CD45RA+ cells. Each of the donors was a healthy adult who was HIV-negative and had not had a recent acute infection or vaccination. Whole-study findings and limits: Only a few donors were included, so the genetic and exposure-history diversity represented was limited. Rarefaction demonstrated incomplete sorted-subset sequencing despite large depth.

Germline CDR1 is ENHRY and CDR2 is SYGVKD. This CDR3 is built from 16 residues. Trimming took 10 bases from V and 2 from J, leaving 23 bases between them. The sequence derives from a man between 18 and 29 years old in good health. Some clones in this sample may be carry-over from other donors' samples. This chain links TRBV10-3 with TRBJ1-1; D possibly corresponds to TRBD1 (6 bases). The source material was naive CD8+ T cells from PBMCs. In DNA form, the CDR3 reads TGTGCCACCAGAGCGGGGGGGGCGAACTTCAACACTGAAGCTTTCTTT. The encoded protein is CATRAGGANFNTEAFF.